This T cell receptor beta chain was profiled in a study of shared clonotypes between healthy human individuals. The sample holds one count of this clone. Genomic DNA (from each subset) was split evenly across several immunoSEQ plates. Produced via immunoSEQ multiplex PCR; TCRdb's table is partial and in-frame only. This sample has 2 million to 2.5 million clones; roughly 95% occur once, and the top ten carry approximately 0.13%. This CDR3 comprises 15 residues. The chain couples TRBV21-1 to TRBJ1-2; the D segment call TRBD1 is taken from the table without a DNA check. TRBV21-1 is a pseudogene segment. The sequenced sample consisted of naive CD4+ T cells sorted from blood. Stated subset: CD45RA+ positively selected. The TCR originated in a man aged 18 to 29 in good health. CDR3 bases: TGTGCCAGCAGCACCCTGGACAGGGATAACTATGGCTACACCTTC. Protein sequence: CASSTLDRDNYGYTF.